The T cell receptor beta chain described here comes from a study of shared clonotypes between healthy human individuals. Only in-frame clones appear in the TCRdb table, and some are missing; sequencing was by immunoSEQ multiplex PCR. Of over a million clones in the sample, just under 99% were seen once. Germline V gene lookup returns CDR1 MGHRA and CDR2 YSYEKL. The CDR3 contains 14 residues. The V end was cut by 0 bases, the J end by 2 bases, with 7 bases between. Regarding this clone: Its specificity is not known. The same CDR3 can be traced to other DNA sequences in this sample.

General study results and limits: Sharing across four donors was highest in naive CD4 (roughly 5%) and lowest in memory CD8 (0.4%). All-four-donor shared clonotypes had higher generation probabilities than non-shared clonotypes did.

V usage is TRBV4-1 and J usage is TRBJ1-2, with D unresolved. The sequenced sample consisted of naive CD4+ T cells sorted from blood. Subset: CD45RA+ positively selected. The receptor comes from a man between 25 and 39 years old in good health. In DNA, the CDR3 is TGCGCCAGCAGCCAAGACGCGGGAAACTATGGCTACACCTTC. Its protein product is CASSQDAGNYGYTF.